These 26 T cell receptor beta chains originate from one sample sequenced in a study of human T cells and chemical hapten exposure. Time point given: patch test 3, about 24 weeks after DPC sensitization. The treatment here: therapeutic diphenylcyclopropenone sensitization with weekly scalp DPC. TCRdb redid the calling of the RACE reads with MiXCR, one entry per CDR3 protein. The sample has approximately 160,000 distinct CDR3 sequences, 28% seen once. The sequencing used whole blood, collected in connection with sensitization to the hapten diphenylcyclopropenone (DPC). The receptor source for this set is a woman younger than 35 with alopecia areata. Some clones in this sample may be carry-over from other donors' samples.

The V gene is TRBV27, the J gene TRBJ2-2, with D unclear. The CDR3 consists of 14 residues. V lost 3 bases to trimming and J lost 2 bases, with 7 bases between them. The germline CDR1 and CDR2 sequences are MNHEY and SMNVEV (reference sequence). The CDR3 region is CASSFIDNTGELFF. Here the CDR3 DNA reads TGTGCCAGCAGTTTTATAGATAACACCGGGGAGCTGTTTTTT.

Only a few counts were recorded for this clonotype. This chain links TRBV7-2 with TRBJ1-6, with 8 bases matching TRBD1. V dropped 2 bases and J dropped 6; count of bases not matched to a gene: 3. The CDR3 runs to 15 residues. Per germline, CDR1 SGHTA and CDR2 FQGNSA. CDR3 DNA sequence: TGTGCCAGCAGCTTACAGGGACAGGTTAATTCACCCCTCCACTTT. Protein: CASSLQGQVNSPLHF.

V is TRBV6-2 or TRBV6-3 and J is TRBJ1-2, with no clear D. CDR1 and CDR2 (germline): MNHEY, SVGEGT. V was cut by 2 bases and J by 4 bases, with 8 bases left in between. The CDR3 has 13 amino acids. Here the CDR3 reads CASSYVIGYGYTF. The CDR3 bases are TGTGCCAGCAGTTACGTGATAGGCTATGGCTACACCTTC.

This clonotype was counted a few times. The J gene is TRBJ2-3, the V gene TRBV5-4; 9 bases match TRBD2. Germline CDR1 is SGHNT and CDR2 is YYREEE (reference sequence). The length of the CDR3 is 18 residues. V lost 4 bases to trimming and J lost 4 bases; unmatched junction nucleotides: 16. The CDR3 bases are TGTGCCAGCAGCCCCCGTGGGGGAGTAGCGGGAGAATCAGATACGCAGTATTTT. This gives the protein CASSPRGGVAGESDTQYF.

The chain recombines TRBV20-1 with TRBJ1-1; D not resolved. The CDR3 length is 14 residues. Germline V gene sequence: CDR1 DFQATT, CDR2 SNEGSKA (reference sequence). The V gene lost 4 bases and the J gene lost 5 bases, with 17 bases spanning the gap. The CDR3, as DNA: TGCAGTGCTACCCGAAGTCGGGCTAAGACTGAAGCTTTCTTT. Amino acid sequence: CSATRSRAKTEAFF.

This clonotype came up a few times. This chain links TRBV7-7 with TRBJ2-5; no clear D. Germline CDR1 SSHAT, CDR2 FNYEAQ (reference sequence). CDR3 length equals 11 residues. Trimming stripped 3 bases from V and 3 bases from J, with 2 bases between. The CDR3 loop is CASSFKETQYF. CDR3 in DNA: TGTGCCAGCAGCTTTAAAGAGACCCAGTACTTC.

V and J are TRBV5-1 and TRBJ2-2; tentative D call: TRBD2 (6 bases). The germline V gene has CDR1 SGHRS and CDR2 YFSETQ. The CDR3 is 12 residues long. Trimming removed 9 bases from V and 4 bases from J, with 10 bases in between. The CDR3 reads CATKEGTGELFF. CDR3 nucleotide sequence: TGCGCCACAAAGGAGGGCACCGGGGAGCTGTTTTTT.

Only a few counts were recorded for this clonotype. V is TRBV9 and J is TRBJ1-1; 7 nucleotides match TRBD1. This CDR3 comprises 15 residues. V trimming: 5 bases; J trimming: 3 bases; junction bases outside the gene matches: 10. Germline V CDR1 and CDR2: SGDLS, YYNGEE. DNA for the CDR3: TGTGCCAGCAGTCGTAGTCCCGACAGGGACACTGAAGCTTTCTTT. Translation gives CASSRSPDRDTEAFF.

This clonotype was seen a few times. The chain uses TRBV27 and TRBJ1-1; D is perhaps TRBD1 (6 bases). Germline assignment: CDR1 MNHEY and CDR2 SMNVEV (reference sequence). Trimming stripped 3 bases from V and 4 bases from J, with 12 bases between. This CDR3 is 14 amino acids long. CDR3 DNA sequence: TGTGCCAGCAGTTTCCTCAGGGGCGGCACTGAAGCTTTCTTT. Amino acids: CASSFLRGGTEAFF.

The J gene is TRBJ2-5, the V gene TRBV7-8; TRBD2 is a possible D gene (6 bases). CDR1 and CDR2 (germline): SGHVS, FQNEAQ. The CDR3 extends over 11 amino acids. Trimming cost V 8 bases and J 3 bases, with 7 bases left between them. CDR3 region: CASRREETQYF. The CDR3 bases are TGTGCCAGCCGGAGGGAAGAGACCCAGTACTTC.

In DNA, the CDR3 is TGTGCCAGCAGTTATTCCATCCCGAGGACGGGTAATGAGCAGTTCTTC. This encodes CASSYSIPRTGNEQFF. This chain joins TRBV27 and TRBJ2-1; the D is unclear. The CDR3 spans 16 residues. The V and J ends lost 4 bases and 7 bases respectively, with 20 bases between them. Germline V lookup: CDR1 MNHEY, CDR2 SMNVEV (reference sequence).

The chain couples TRBV4-3 to TRBJ2-1; possibly TRBD2 for D (5 bases). Per germline, CDR1 LGHNA and CDR2 YSLEER. The CDR3 spans 16 residues. V was pared by 4 bases and J by 4 bases, with 17 bases between. The CDR3 spells CASSRRGGSNYNEQFF. Written as DNA, the CDR3 is TGCGCCAGCAGCCGCCGAGGTGGGAGCAATTACAATGAGCAGTTCTTC.

This clonotype was seen a few times. This sequence joins TRBV7-9 and TRBJ2-1; 8 positions agree with TRBD2. The V gene end was trimmed by 1 base and the J gene end by 12 bases; junction bases not matched to a gene: 2. Looked up from germline, CDR1 is SEHNR and CDR2 is FQNEAQ (reference sequence). This CDR3 region has 12 residues. The CDR3 nucleotides are TGTGCCAGCAGCTTAGAAGGGACTAGGCAGTTCTTC. Protein: CASSLEGTRQFF. The entire variable domain, with the rest obtained from reference TRBV7-9 and TRBJ2-1, is as follows: DTGVSQNPRHKITKRGQNVTFRCDPISEHNRLYWYRQTLGQGPEFLTYFQNEAQLEKSRLLSDRFSAERPKGSFSTLEIQRTEQGDSAMYLCASSLEGTRQFFGPGTRLTVL.

The chain links TRBV11-2 to TRBJ1-1; D remains unclear. The CDR3 runs 13 residues. Trimming pared 3 bases from V and 0 bases from J, leaving 5 bases between. Germline loops: CDR1 SGHAT, CDR2 FQNNGV. CDR3 in amino acids: CASSLGMNTEAFF. In DNA form, the CDR3 reads TGTGCCAGCAGCTTGGGTATGAACACTGAAGCTTTCTTT.

The table lists this clonotype with many counts. This chain joins TRBV25-1 and TRBJ1-1, with a tentative D call TRBD1 (6 bases). V shed 6 bases and J shed 4 bases, with 9 bases lying between them. This CDR3 comprises 12 residues. Looked up from germline, CDR1 is MGHDK and CDR2 is SYGVNS. The CDR3 coding sequence is TGTGCCAGCAGCGGGGGCGCCACTGAAGCTTTCTTT. Its translation: CASSGGATEAFF.

This chain links TRBV4-2 with TRBJ2-5; D gene uncertain. V was trimmed by 0 bases and J by 5 bases, leaving 4 bases between them. The CDR3 consists of 12 residues. CDR1 and CDR2 (germline): LGHNA, YNFKEQ. In DNA, the CDR3 is TGTGCCAGCAGCCAAGATTACGAGACCCAGTACTTC. It encodes CASSQDYETQYF.

The chain is built from TRBV7-6 and TRBJ1-4; D is ambiguous. The CDR3 covers 14 residues. Deletions cut 2 bases from V and 5 bases from J, with 9 bases between. Per the germline V gene, CDR1 is SGHVS and CDR2 is FNYEAQ. CDR3 sequence: CASSLKQLNEKLFF. The CDR3 region has the DNA TGTGCCAGCAGCTTAAAACAGCTAAATGAAAAACTGTTTTTT. Complete variable domain (other parts from reference TRBV7-6 and TRBJ1-4): GAGVSQSPRYKVTKRGQDVALRCDPISGHVSLYWYRQALGQGPEFLTYFNYEAQQDKSGLPNDRFSAERPEGSISTLTIQRTEQRDSAMYRCASSLKQLNEKLFFGSGTQLSVL.

The sample holds a few counts of this clonotype. This chain joins TRBV2 and TRBJ2-5; tentatively, D is TRBD1 (5 bases). This CDR3 comprises 14 residues. Germline V gene sequence: CDR1 SNHLY, CDR2 FYNNEI. The V end was cut by 5 bases, the J end by 1 base, with 11 bases between. The CDR3 sequence is CASSRHRSQETQYF. The DNA for the CDR3 is TGTGCCAGCAGTCGGCACAGGTCCCAAGAGACCCAGTACTTC.

This clonotype was counted at least ten times. This rearrangement joins TRBV7-9 to TRBJ2-2, with D possibly TRBD2 on 6 matching bases. Germline assignment: CDR1 SEHNR and CDR2 FQNEAQ (reference sequence). The length of the CDR3 is 15 residues. V lost 8 bases to trimming and J lost 5 bases, with 18 bases between them. Here the CDR3 DNA reads TGTGCCAGCCCCCCACCGGGAGAGGGAACCGGGGAGCTGTTTTTT. Amino acids: CASPPPGEGTGELFF.

Turning to this clonotype: A read error may account for a junction end that differs from germline. The chain recombines TRBV6-2 or TRBV6-3 with TRBJ1-1; D might be TRBD1 (6 bases). Germline V gene lookup returns CDR1 MNHEY and CDR2 SVGEGT. The CDR3 has 15 residues. The CDR3 nucleotides read TGTGCCAGCAGACTACTTCCTGGACAGAACATTGAAGCTTTCTTT. Translation gives CASRLLPGQNIEAFF.

This clonotype was counted a few times. This chain connects TRBV7-9 to TRBJ2-7; D possibly corresponds to TRBD1 (6 bases). The germline V gene has CDR1 SEHNR and CDR2 FQNEAQ (reference sequence). Trimming pared 6 bases from V and 6 bases from J, leaving 12 bases between. This CDR3 is built from 12 residues. CDR3: CASSTTGLEQYF. CDR3 in DNA: TGTGCCAGCAGTACGACAGGACTCGAGCAGTACTTC.

This clonotype turned up a few times. The chain uses TRBV9 and TRBJ2-7, with a tentative D call TRBD2 (6 bases). Trimming took off 4 bases at V and 3 bases at J, with 14 bases between the two ends. Germline V gene sequence: CDR1 SGDLS, CDR2 YYNGEE. The CDR3 runs 14 residues. CDR3 amino acids: CASSISDGGYEQYF. The DNA for the CDR3 is TGTGCCAGCAGCATCTCCGACGGGGGCTACGAGCAGTACTTC. The entire variable domain, with the rest obtained from reference TRBV9 and TRBJ2-7, is as follows: DSGVTQTPKHLITATGQRVTLRCSPRSGDLSVYWYQQSLDQGLQFLIQYYNGEERAKGNILERFSAQQFPDLHSELNLSSLELGDSALYFCASSISDGGYEQYFGPGTRLTVT.

The rearrangement uses TRBV4-3 and TRBJ2-6; D perhaps matches TRBD1 (6 bases). V was shortened by 0 bases and J by 0 bases, with 12 bases between the two germline ends. The V gene's germline CDR1 is LGHNA and CDR2 YSLEER. This CDR3 region has 18 residues. CDR3 residues: CASSQEDSSNSGANVLTF. Here the CDR3 DNA reads TGCGCCAGCAGCCAAGAGGACAGCTCTAACTCTGGGGCCAACGTCCTGACTTTC.

This clonotype has ten or more counts. Relative to the germline gene, one junction end is altered; a read error may explain this. The chain is built from TRBV5-1 and TRBJ2-3; D not certain. Germline V gene sequence: CDR1 SGHRS, CDR2 YFSETQ. The CDR3 consists of 11 residues. CDR3 nucleotides: TGTGCCAGCAGCTTCGGAGATACGCAGTATTTT. It yields the protein CASSFGDTQYF.

This clonotype showed up just a few times. The V gene is TRBV21-1, the J gene TRBJ2-3. TRBV21-1 is a pseudogene locus. CDR3 length: 12 residues. CDR3 nucleotide sequence: TGTGCCAGCATTGGAGTAACAGATACGCAGTATTTT. Amino acid sequence: CASIGVTDTQYF.

The chain has TRBV7-9 and TRBJ2-2; D possibly matches TRBD1 or TRBD2 (8 bases each). V lost 4 bases and J lost 1, with 22 bases in between. This CDR3 contains 19 residues. Germline V gene data show CDR1 as SEHNR and CDR2 as FQNEAQ (reference sequence). CDR3 nucleotide sequence: TGTGCCAGCAGCTCAAGAAATCGACAGGGGACTAGGAACACCGGGGAGCTGTTTTTT. This codes for CASSSRNRQGTRNTGELFF.